This T cell receptor beta chain was retrieved from a study of regulatory T cells in long-lasting Graves disease. Arm-PCR of CDR3 regions and iRepertoire HTBI primers were the basis on which TCR beta libraries were built. TCRdb reprocessed the multiplex PCR reads with MiXCR, giving one entry per CDR3 protein. The table has 500,000 or so distinct CDR3 sequences, 15% to 20% seen once. The time point denotes: newly diagnosed GD, antithyroid drugs for less than 3 months. Researchers made the TCR library from RNA that was extracted from PBMCs. Points from the study as a whole: Preferential use of TRBV28, TRBJ1-2 and TRBJ2-5 was seen in persistent disease.

The CDR3 totals 14 residues. V dropped 2 bases and J dropped 1 base, with 11 bases sitting between them. Germline values: CDR1 DFQATT, CDR2 SNEGSKA (reference sequence). As concerns this clonotype: Its specificity is not known.

The same sample was also used in a study of T cells in Graves' hyperthyroidism and ophthalmopathy.

This clonotype was sampled from a man in his forties with Graves disease. The rearrangement links TRBV20-1 to TRBJ1-1; no clear D. The sequencing used peripheral blood mononuclear cells (PBMCs), collected at new diagnosis, from a patient treated with antithyroid drugs. The CDR3 loop is CSARQVSGNTEAFF. The CDR3 DNA is TGCAGTGCTAGACAGGTCTCTGGGAACACTGAAGCTTTCTTT.